The next 31 T cell receptor beta chains were all read from a single sample in a study of T cells after yellow fever vaccination. Using its own MiXCR run on the 5' RACE reads, TCRdb lists one record per CDR3 protein. The table records about 580,000 distinct CDR3 sequences, about 17% of them present only once. Source: PBMCs, taken 5 days after the first yellow fever vaccination. Receptors originate from a man aged 18 to 29 who received the YFV17D yellow fever vaccine.

This clonotype was observed a few times. This chain links TRBV28 with TRBJ2-5; 7 nucleotides line up with TRBD1. Germline CDR1 reads MDHEN; CDR2 reads SYDVKM. Trimming at V came to 4 bases and at J to 1 base, leaving 3 bases not matched to a gene. This CDR3 is built from 14 residues. The CDR3 region is CASSSGQSQETQYF. CDR3 DNA sequence: TGTGCCAGCAGTTCGGGACAGAGCCAAGAGACCCAGTACTTC.

The chain uses TRBV5-8 and TRBJ2-3; 7 nucleotides match TRBD2. V lost 9 bases and J lost 2; bases outside the gene matches: 12. The CDR3 is 15 residues long. Germline V gives CDR1 SGHTS, CDR2 YDEGEE. CDR3 sequence reads: CAMGPRGGNTDTQYF. CDR3 in DNA: TGTGCCATGGGCCCCCGGGGAGGGAACACAGATACGCAGTATTTT.

The chain recombines TRBV25-1 with TRBJ2-7; 7 bases align to TRBD2. The CDR3 totals 16 residues. Germline V gene lookup returns CDR1 MGHDK and CDR2 SYGVNS. V lost 3 bases to trimming and J lost 2 bases; unmatched junction nucleotides: 10. CDR3 sequence reads: CASSESDRAGAYEQYF. DNA for the CDR3: TGTGCCAGCAGTGAGTCCGACCGGGCGGGGGCCTACGAGCAGTACTTC.

This chain links TRBV6-6 with TRBJ1-4; the match to TRBD1 covers 8 bases. With 7 bases clipped from V and 7 bases from J, the junction kept 2 bases outside the gene matches. The germline CDR1 and CDR2 sequences are MNHNY and SVGAGI (reference sequence). The CDR3 is 12 residues long. The chain's CDR3 is CASTQGAEKLFF. The CDR3 DNA reads as TGTGCCAGCACCCAGGGGGCTGAAAAACTGTTTTTT.

This clonotype was recorded at least ten times. The V gene is TRBV5-1, the J gene TRBJ2-5; weak D call: TRBD2 (5 bases). Per germline, CDR1 SGHRS and CDR2 YFSETQ. This CDR3 comprises 14 residues. Trimming took off 3 bases at V and 5 bases at J, with 14 bases between the two ends. As DNA, the CDR3 is TGCGCCAGCAGCTACAGCACTAGTATTGAGACCCAGTACTTC. Its protein product is CASSYSTSIETQYF.

This clonotype has just a few counts. The rearrangement links TRBV5-4 to TRBJ2-7; D may be TRBD2 (6 bases). The CDR3 loop spans 15 amino acids. The germline gives CDR1 SGHNT, CDR2 YYREEE (reference sequence). Trimming removed 4 bases from V and 4 bases from J, with 18 bases in between. This CDR3 reads CASSDTREPAYEQYF. The CDR3 DNA is TGTGCCAGCAGCGACACACGGGAGCCTGCTTACGAGCAGTACTTC.

Ten or more counts support this clonotype. The chain combines TRBV20-1 with TRBJ2-1; perhaps TRBD2 as D (7 bases). The V gene's germline CDR1 is DFQATT and CDR2 SNEGSKA (reference sequence). Between the trimmed V and J ends, which lost 1 base and 6 bases, there was a span of 19 bases. This CDR3 comprises 16 residues. The CDR3 DNA follows: TGCAGTGCTAGAGGAGGGGGGGGGTGGCTCGGCAATGAGCAGTTCTTC. Its translation is CSARGGGGWLGNEQFF.

There are a few counts of this clonotype. The chain employs TRBV20-1 and TRBJ2-5; 10 bases agree with TRBD2. The CDR3 spans 15 residues. J gave up 1 base and V 6 bases, and 8 bases lay outside the gene matches. Germline loops: CDR1 DFQATT, CDR2 SNEGSKA (reference sequence). CDR3 DNA sequence: TGCAGTGCCCGCCATAGCGGGGGGTTCCAAGAGACCCAGTACTTC. It is translated as CSARHSGGFQETQYF.

This clonotype was recorded a few times. J is TRBJ1-5 and V is TRBV18; 11 nucleotides agree with TRBD1. V gave up 5 bases and J gave up 7 bases; unmatched junction bases: 10. The germline V gene encodes CDR1 KGHSH and CDR2 LQKENI. The CDR3 is 16 amino acids. CDR3 sequence reads: CASSGTGGRFDQPQHF. DNA for the CDR3: TGTGCCAGCTCAGGGACAGGGGGTCGTTTCGACCAGCCCCAGCATTTT.

This clonotype was detected only a few times. The rearrangement uses TRBV5-1 and TRBJ2-1, with 8 bases that match TRBD1. After removal of 4 bases from V and 8 bases from J, the junction contained 17 bases not matched to a gene. Germline V gives CDR1 SGHRS, CDR2 YFSETQ. This CDR3 spans 17 amino acids. The CDR3 nucleotides read TGCGCCAGCAGCCTTCGCTCCCCTGGACAGGGAGGAGATGAGCAGTTCTTC. Its protein product is CASSLRSPGQGGDEQFF.

This clonotype was counted between two and nine times. The rearrangement links TRBV28 to TRBJ2-2, with a possible D match to TRBD1 (6 bases). CDR1 and CDR2 from the germline V gene are MDHEN and SYDVKM. V was trimmed by 8 bases and J by 0 bases, leaving 16 bases between them. The CDR3 loop spans 16 amino acids. This CDR3 reads CASWEQGFPNTGELFF. DNA for the CDR3: TGTGCCAGCTGGGAACAGGGTTTCCCGAACACCGGGGAGCTGTTTTTT.

V is TRBV5-5 and J is TRBJ2-3, with D perhaps matching TRBD1 (6 bases). The CDR3 spans 14 residues. Germline values: CDR1 SGHKS, CDR2 YYEKEE (reference sequence). V was shortened by 2 bases and J by 4 bases, with 11 bases between the two germline ends. The CDR3 DNA sequence: TGTGCCAGCAGCTTATTACAGGGTGCAGATACGCAGTATTTT. Amino acid sequence: CASSLLQGADTQYF.

The chain has TRBV2 and TRBJ1-1; D gene ambiguous. V lost 6 bases and J 7 bases, leaving 9 bases between the germline ends. There are 11 residues in the CDR3. Germline V gene sequence: CDR1 SNHLY, CDR2 FYNNEI. CDR3 sequence reads: CASRYSSEAFF. In DNA, the CDR3 is TGTGCCAGCAGATATTCGAGTGAAGCTTTCTTT.

The chain links TRBV20-1 to TRBJ2-2; possible D gene TRBD1, 6 bases. This CDR3 has 15 amino acids. The germline V gene has CDR1 DFQATT and CDR2 SNEGSKA (reference sequence). The V and J ends lost 1 base and 2 bases respectively, with 11 bases between them. In DNA form, the CDR3 reads TGCAGTGCTAGAGTAGGGGGAGCCAACACCGGGGAGCTGTTTTTT. Amino acids: CSARVGGANTGELFF.

The chain recombines TRBV11-2 with TRBJ2-7, with 8 nucleotides matching TRBD2. Trimming at V came to 3 bases and at J to 3 bases, leaving 4 bases not matched to a gene. The CDR3 length is 14 residues. From germline, CDR1 is SGHAT and CDR2 FQNNGV. In nucleotides, the CDR3 is TGTGCCAGCAGCTTGGGACTAGGCTTCTACGAGCAGTACGTC. It is translated as CASSLGLGFYEQYV.

This clonotype was observed a few times. V and J are TRBV18 and TRBJ2-5; no clear D. The ends were cut back, 3 bases at V and 3 bases at J, with 8 bases in the middle. The germline V gene encodes CDR1 KGHSH and CDR2 LQKENI. There are 13 residues in the CDR3. CDR3 region: CASSPYSEETQYF. As DNA, the CDR3 is TGTGCCAGCTCACCCTACAGTGAAGAGACCCAGTACTTC.

The gene calls are TRBV18 and TRBJ1-3; weak D call: TRBD1 (5 bases). CDR3 length: 16 amino acids. Germline CDR1 KGHSH, CDR2 LQKENI. The V end was cut by 3 bases, the J end by 0 bases, with 12 bases between. The CDR3 DNA is TGTGCCAGCTCACCGACACAGGCCTTCTCTGGAAACACCATATATTTT. Translated: CASSPTQAFSGNTIYF.

This clonotype was counted a few times. V and J are TRBV5-1 and TRBJ2-5, with D unresolved. Trimming shortened V by 5 bases and J by 0 bases, and 5 bases separated the two germline ends. This CDR3 is built from 12 residues. Germline V gene data show CDR1 as SGHRS and CDR2 as YFSETQ. The CDR3 DNA reads TGCGCCAGCAGGACAAACCAAGAGACCCAGTACTTC. Translating it yields CASRTNQETQYF.

This clonotype was detected only a few times. This rearrangement joins TRBV29-1 to TRBJ2-1; TRBD2 aligns across 12 bases. The CDR3 is 15 residues long. V dropped 0 bases and J dropped 6; count of bases not matched to a gene: 3. The germline CDR1 and CDR2 sequences are SQVTM and ANQGSEA. CDR3 nucleotides: TGCAGCGTTGAAGAGGGACTAGCGGGTCCCAATGAGCAGTTCTTC. Its translation is CSVEEGLAGPNEQFF.

The genes are TRBV4-2 and TRBJ1-1; D gene uncertain. Germline CDR1 and CDR2: LGHNA and YNFKEQ. V was clipped by 2 bases and J by 5 bases, with 12 bases between them. The CDR3 length is 14 residues. This CDR3 is CASSQYFQNTEAFF. Written as DNA, the CDR3 is TGTGCCAGCAGCCAATACTTCCAGAATACTGAAGCTTTCTTT.

This clonotype turned up a few times. The chain carries TRBV7-8 and TRBJ2-7, with TRBD1 matching 9 bases. The ends lost 3 bases at V and 3 bases at J; junction bases unmatched: 18. This CDR3 is 19 amino acids long. Germline V gives CDR1 SGHVS, CDR2 FQNEAQ. The DNA of the CDR3 is TGTGCCAGCAGCTTCCTACAGGGGGCAATTGCGGGGGAGAACTACGAGCAGTACTTC. This translates into CASSFLQGAIAGENYEQYF.

This clonotype was seen only a few times. The genes are TRBV10-3 and TRBJ2-3; possibly TRBD2 for D (7 bases). Germline CDR1 and CDR2: ENHRY and SYGVKD. CDR3 size: 16 residues. Trimming removed 10 bases from V and 3 bases from J, with 23 bases in between. CDR3 sequence: CANSGGGPTGTDTQYF. CDR3 nucleotide sequence: TGTGCCAACTCCGGCGGGGGCCCAACTGGGACAGATACGCAGTATTTT.

The chain carries TRBV4-2 and TRBJ1-5; D unclear. The V and J ends lost 5 bases and 1 base respectively, with 6 bases between them. Germline values: CDR1 LGHNA, CDR2 YNFKEQ. The CDR3 length is 13 residues. The CDR3 DNA reads as TGTGCCAGCAGCACTATGAGCAATCAGCCCCAGCATTTT. This translates into CASSTMSNQPQHF.

This clonotype was found a few times. This chain connects TRBV18 to TRBJ2-7; no clear D gene. Trimming cost V 2 bases and J 7 bases, with 12 bases left between them. Germline V gene lookup returns CDR1 KGHSH and CDR2 LQKENI. This CDR3 has 13 residues. Here the CDR3 reads CASSPTGRPEQYV. DNA of the CDR3: TGTGCCAGCTCACCAACGGGCCGTCCAGAGCAGTACGTC.

The chain employs TRBV28 and TRBJ1-5; D call uncertain. Trimming took 2 bases from V and 7 from J, leaving 12 bases between them. Per the germline V gene, CDR1 is MDHEN and CDR2 is SYDVKM. This CDR3 comprises 14 residues. This CDR3 reads CASSLPAGKQPQHF. CDR3 coding DNA: TGTGCCAGCAGTTTACCCGCGGGGAAGCAGCCCCAGCATTTT.

This clonotype has just a few counts. The chain carries TRBV5-1 and TRBJ1-1, with D hard to call. The CDR3 contains 14 residues. Trimming removed 4 bases from V and 2 bases from J, with 12 bases in between. Looked up from germline, CDR1 is SGHRS and CDR2 is YFSETQ. CDR3 amino acids: CASSPFPANTEAFF. In DNA form, the CDR3 reads TGCGCCAGCAGCCCTTTCCCAGCCAACACTGAAGCTTTCTTT.

This clonotype was counted between two and nine times. The V call is TRBV6-5, the J call TRBJ1-6, with TRBD1 as a possible D gene (5 bases). The CDR3 is made up of 15 amino acids. CDR1 and CDR2 from the germline V gene are MNHEY and SVGAGI. V dropped 4 bases and J dropped 2 bases, with 9 bases sitting between them. CDR3 coding DNA: TGTGCCAGCAGTTGGGGCCTGACCTATAATTCACCCCTCCACTTT. Its translation is CASSWGLTYNSPLHF.

Here the CDR3 reads CASSPLGQPNTEAFF. CDR3 bases: TGTGCCAGCTCACCTCTTGGGCAGCCAAACACTGAAGCTTTCTTT. The V call is TRBV18, the J call TRBJ1-1; D gene ambiguous. The CDR3 extends over 15 amino acids. The V end was cut by 3 bases, the J end by 2 bases, with 13 bases between. The germline V gene has CDR1 KGHSH and CDR2 LQKENI.

This rearrangement joins TRBV6-1 to TRBJ2-5; 9 bases align to TRBD2. The CDR3 consists of 17 residues. V gave up 5 bases and J gave up 5 bases; unmatched junction bases: 15. Germline CDR1 and CDR2: MNHNS and SASEGT. This CDR3 is CASSRAVGAGGPETQYF. In DNA form, the CDR3 reads TGTGCCAGCAGTCGGGCCGTTGGGGCGGGGGGGCCCGAGACCCAGTACTTC.

The J gene is TRBJ2-5, the V gene TRBV4-1, with D perhaps TRBD1 (5 bases). The CDR3 totals 13 residues. The germline gives CDR1 MGHRA, CDR2 YSYEKL. Trimming pared 3 bases from V and 4 bases from J, leaving 9 bases between. Written as DNA, the CDR3 is TGCGCCAGCAGCCAGCGACAGCGAGAGACCCAGTACTTC. Translation gives CASSQRQRETQYF.

This chain links TRBV5-1 with TRBJ1-1; 9 bases are shared with TRBD1. V lost 4 bases and J lost 6; bases outside the gene matches: 10. The V gene's germline CDR1 is SGHRS and CDR2 YFSETQ. The CDR3 is made up of 15 amino acids. The CDR3 region has the DNA TGCGCCAGCAGCCCGGGGACAGGGTTCATGTCTGAAGCTTTCTTT. The encoded protein is CASSPGTGFMSEAFF.